The 11 T cell receptor beta chains presented below share a single source sample, sequenced in a study of Ad26.COV2.S vaccination and SARS-CoV-2 variants. This sample's treatment: over 15 received Ad26.COV2.S at low or high dose, single or two shots; roughly 5 received placebo; per-sample allocation not given. Sampling happened 63 days after the first vaccine or placebo injection. TCRdb keeps only in-frame clones here, not all; method: immunoSEQ multiplex PCR. The sample holds about 440,000 clones, around 88% seen once. The sample consisted of peripheral blood, taken in a trial of Ad26.COV2.S vaccine versus placebo. The source of these receptors is a person aged 18 to 59 who received the Ad26.COV2.S COVID-19 vaccine or a placebo.

The chain couples TRBV5-1 to TRBJ2-7, with 7 bases fitting TRBD1. This CDR3 has 15 residues. CDR1 is SGHRS and CDR2 is YFSETQ in the germline V gene. V was pared by 0 bases and J by 0 bases, with 3 bases of the junction left unmatched. This chain's CDR3 is CASSLAGQSSYEQYF. DNA for the CDR3: TGCGCCAGCAGCTTGGCGGGACAGTCCTCCTACGAGCAGTACTTC.

Only one count was recorded for this clone. J is TRBJ1-2 and V is TRBV29-1, with unresolved D. Germline CDR1 and CDR2: SQVTM and ANQGSEA. The germline V and J ends were trimmed by 6 bases and 8 bases, with 13 bases remaining between them. This CDR3 spans 11 amino acids. The DNA for the CDR3 is TGCAGCGTCTGGTCTGAAATGGGCTACACCTTC. Protein sequence: CSVWSEMGYTF.

The J gene is TRBJ1-1, the V gene TRBV2; the D gene is possibly TRBD1 (5 bases). Germline CDR1 is SNHLY and CDR2 is FYNNEI. The CDR3 totals 13 residues. V was trimmed by 7 bases and J by 8 bases, leaving 17 bases between them. For the CDR3, the DNA is TGTGCCAGCACCGGGGGGAACGTTAAAGAAGCTTTCTTT. It yields the protein CASTGGNVKEAFF.

The rearrangement links TRBV5-1 to TRBJ1-4; D unclear. CDR3 size: 16 residues. In germline, CDR1 is SGHRS, CDR2 YFSETQ. Trimming removed 4 bases at V and 8 bases at J, with 21 bases between. The CDR3 nucleotides are TGCGCCAGCAGCCCTGACACCGGTCCTCCTCGGGAAAAACTGTTTTTT. Its protein product is CASSPDTGPPREKLFF.

The sample holds a few counts of this clone. The rearrangement joins TRBV15 to TRBJ2-1, with 12 positions matching TRBD2. This CDR3 contains 16 residues. V was pared by 2 bases and J by 10 bases, with 9 bases of the junction left unmatched. Per the germline V gene, CDR1 is LNHNV and CDR2 is YYDKDF (reference sequence). In nucleotides, the CDR3 is TGTGCCACCAGCAGAACTCTGGGGACTAGCGGGTCAGAGCAGTTCTTC. Translating it yields CATSRTLGTSGSEQFF. The full variable domain, with the rest looked up from reference TRBV15 and TRBJ2-1, is DAMVIQNPRYQVTQFGKPVTLSCSQTLNHNVMYWYQQKSSQAPKLLFHYYDKDFNNEADTPDNFQSRRPNTSFCFLDIRSPGLGDTAMYLCATSRTLGTSGSEQFFGPGTRLTVL.

A single count supports this clone. The sample has other DNA sequences that encode this CDR3 too. The chain has TRBV28 and TRBJ1-4; 7 bases map to TRBD1. The germline gives CDR1 MDHEN, CDR2 SYDVKM. V was pared by 5 bases and J by 7 bases, with 7 bases of the junction left unmatched. This CDR3 has 14 residues. The CDR3 region has the DNA TGTGCCAGCAGTCACAGGGGAAGGGGTGAAAAACTGTTTTTT. It specifies CASSHRGRGEKLFF.

The chain recombines TRBV28 with TRBJ1-2; D not resolved. CDR1 MDHEN and CDR2 SYDVKM come from the germline V gene. V was cut by 3 bases and J by 8 bases, with 16 bases left in between. The CDR3 runs to 14 residues. CDR3 residues: CASSLGGLSQGYTF. The DNA of the CDR3 is TGTGCCAGCAGTTTGGGAGGTCTGTCCCAGGGCTACACCTTC.

The V gene is TRBV5-1, the J gene TRBJ2-3, with D unclear. There are 10 residues in the CDR3. Germline V lookup: CDR1 SGHRS, CDR2 YFSETQ. V lost 7 bases, J lost 8 bases, and 8 bases lay in between. CDR3 region: CASQSTTQYF. The CDR3 region has the DNA TGCGCCAGCCAGAGCACTACGCAGTATTTT.

The rearrangement links TRBV10-3 to TRBJ2-1, with 7 bases matching TRBD2. Unmatched junction bases numbered 22, after V lost 0 bases and J lost 8 bases. The CDR3 has 20 residues. Germline V CDR1 and CDR2: ENHRY, SYGVKD. Here the CDR3 DNA reads TGTGCCATCAGTGAGTCGCTTGCGGGAGTCTCCTCCGGGTATATCGATGAGCAGTTCTTC. Translating it yields CAISESLAGVSSGYIDEQFF.

The chain joins TRBV28 to TRBJ1-1; D might be TRBD1 (5 bases). Trimming cost V 1 base and J 1 base, with 7 bases left between them. In germline, CDR1 is MDHEN, CDR2 SYDVKM. The CDR3 length is 14 residues. The CDR3 loop is CASSLSGTNTEAFF. In DNA form, the CDR3 reads TGTGCCAGCAGTTTATCGGGGACGAACACTGAAGCTTTCTTT.

The J gene is TRBJ1-6, the V gene TRBV27; D not certain. The length of the CDR3 is 14 residues. Trimming took 1 base from V and 15 from J, leaving 16 bases between them. Per the germline V gene, CDR1 is MNHEY and CDR2 is SMNVEV (reference sequence). The CDR3 is CASSLLGSPPDLHF. The DNA of the CDR3 is TGTGCCAGCAGTTTATTGGGCTCTCCCCCTGACCTCCACTTT.